The 11 T cell receptor beta chains reported below all come from one sample, sequenced in a study of CD8 T cells in Susac syndrome. An amount of RNA that ranged from roughly 0.5 to 1 ug was reverse transcribed with random hexamers. TCRdb re-analysed the immunoSEQ multiplex PCR reads in MiXCR, keeping a single row per CDR3 protein. The sample lists around 140,000 distinct CDR3 sequences, 90% to 95% seen once, with over 0.095% in the top ten. Sequencing input: CD4+ T cells from PBMCs. Receptor source: a human donor with multiple sclerosis.

J is TRBJ1-1 and V is TRBV29-1; no firm D call. Germline V gives CDR1 SQVTM, CDR2 ANQGSEA. Trimming removed 3 bases at V and 1 base at J, with 9 bases between. CDR3 size: 13 residues. This CDR3 reads CSVEIRPNTEAFF. In DNA, the CDR3 is TGCAGCGTTGAGATACGGCCGAACACTGAAGCTTTCTTT.

The chain has TRBV7-9 and TRBJ2-3; TRBD2 matches 12 bases. The CDR3 extends over 16 amino acids. The ends lost 3 bases at V and 6 bases at J; junction bases unmatched: 7. Germline CDR1 is SEHNR and CDR2 is FQNEAQ (reference sequence). Written as DNA, the CDR3 is TGTGCCAGCAGCTTCGAGTCTAGCGGGGGGGCGGATACGCAGTATTTT. Residues: CASSFESSGGADTQYF. Together with reference TRBV7-9 and TRBJ2-3, the CDR3 gives the full variable domain: DTGVSQNPRHKITKRGQNVTFRCDPISEHNRLYWYRQTLGQGPEFLTYFQNEAQLEKSRLLSDRFSAERPKGSFSTLEIQRTEQGDSAMYLCASSFESSGGADTQYFGPGTRLTVL.

V gene TRBV30 combines with J gene TRBJ2-7; 10 bases are shared with TRBD2. J gave up 3 bases and V 0 bases, and 11 bases lay outside the gene matches. Germline assignment: CDR1 GTSNPN and CDR2 SVGIG (reference sequence). The CDR3 runs to 17 residues. The CDR3 sequence: CAWSVGASGGARYEQYF. For the CDR3, the DNA is TGTGCCTGGAGTGTAGGGGCTAGCGGGGGTGCTCGCTACGAGCAGTACTTC.

The gene calls are TRBV28 and TRBJ2-1; D not resolved. V lost 5 bases and J lost 8, with 10 bases in between. CDR3 length equals 12 residues. Germline V gene data show CDR1 as MDHEN and CDR2 as SYDVKM. Written as DNA, the CDR3 is TGTGCCAGCAGTGAACGACGGGATGAGCAGTTCTTC. Its translation: CASSERRDEQFF.

The V and J genes are TRBV29-1 and TRBJ2-2; D call uncertain. Per the germline V gene, CDR1 is SQVTM and CDR2 is ANQGSEA. V lost 3 bases to trimming and J lost 0 bases, with 5 bases between them. The CDR3 consists of 13 residues. CDR3 amino acids: CSVEGSNTGELFF. The CDR3 DNA reads TGCAGCGTTGAGGGATCGAACACCGGGGAGCTGTTTTTT.

The chain has TRBV20-1 and TRBJ1-6; the D gene is possibly TRBD1 (5 bases). The CDR3 contains 15 residues. V was trimmed by 0 bases and J by 10 bases, leaving 16 bases between them. Germline-derived CDR1 and CDR2 are DFQATT and SNEGSKA (reference sequence). The CDR3 bases are TGCAGTGCTAGAGATCAGGGCCGGGGTGGCTCACCCCTCCACTTT. Its translation: CSARDQGRGGSPLHF.

CDR3 sequence reads: CASAHYRDQPQHF. The CDR3 nucleotides read TGTGCCAGCGCTCATTACAGGGATCAGCCCCAGCATTTT. The rearrangement links TRBV6-6 to TRBJ1-5; D is possibly TRBD1 (6 bases). Deletions cut 8 bases from V and 5 bases from J, with 13 bases between. Germline CDR1 and CDR2: MNHNY and SVGAGI (reference sequence). The CDR3 totals 13 residues.

The CDR3 reads CASKPHAGTSGRANEQFF. Written as DNA, the CDR3 is TGTGCCAGCAAACCCCACGCCGGGACTAGCGGGAGGGCCAATGAGCAGTTCTTC. This chain joins TRBV6-4 and TRBJ2-1; TRBD2 agrees at 16 bases. This CDR3 region has 18 residues. The V and J ends lost 7 bases and 6 bases, in that order; junction bases with no gene match: 12. Germline CDR1 MRHNA, CDR2 SNTAGT.

This chain connects TRBV24-1 to TRBJ1-5, with 8 bases lining up with TRBD1. V lost 3 bases to trimming and J lost 3 bases; unmatched junction nucleotides: 6. The CDR3 spans 16 residues. Germline lookup yields CDR1 KGHDR and CDR2 SFDVKD. CDR3 nucleotides: TGTGCCACCAGTGATCCCAGGACAGGGCCCAATCAGCCCCAGCATTTT. This gives the protein CATSDPRTGPNQPQHF.

The gene calls are TRBV30 and TRBJ1-1, with TRBD1 as a possible D gene (5 bases). Germline lookup yields CDR1 GTSNPN and CDR2 SVGIG (reference sequence). The CDR3 length is 12 residues. Trimming took 5 bases from V and 5 from J, leaving 12 bases between them. This chain's CDR3 is CAWSMRGTEAFF. The CDR3 coding sequence is TGTGCCTGGTCCATGAGGGGTACTGAAGCTTTCTTT.

The chain carries TRBV29-1 and TRBJ2-3, with D unresolved. Germline loops: CDR1 SQVTM, CDR2 ANQGSEA. V gave up 4 bases and J gave up 2 bases, with 10 bases separating them. CDR3 length: 13 residues. In DNA form, the CDR3 reads TGCAGCGTTGGTGGATCCATCACAGATACGCAGTATTTT. Translating it yields CSVGGSITDTQYF.